The sequence of this T cell receptor (beta chain) was determined in a study of T cell changes during pregnancy in multiple sclerosis. V was clipped by 3 bases and J by 1 base, with 9 bases between them. The CDR3 contains 14 residues. Germline-derived CDR1 and CDR2 are MDHEN and SYDVKM. Profiling relied on immunoSEQ multiplex PCR, and the TCRdb table lists in-frame clones only, not all of them. This table holds 65,000 to 90,000 clones, around 90% found once. The genes are TRBV28 and TRBJ1-2; D may be TRBD1 (5 bases). This specimen consisted of peripheral blood, obtained in the second trimester of pregnancy. The TCR comes from a female donor with multiple sclerosis, enrolled in a pregnancy study. In nucleotides, the CDR3 is TGTGCCAGCAGTTTCAACAGGTTTAACTATGGCTACACCTTC. It translates to CASSFNRFNYGYTF.